The subject of this entry is one TCR beta chain. Original processing methods: Estimates of nucleated cell counts were drawn from the amplification of reference gene primers. Produced via immunoSEQ multiplex PCR; TCRdb's table is partial and in-frame only. The DNA was the basis for D and trimming; V, J and clone size are from that table. The sample has approximately 500,000 clones, 70% to 90% seen once. These data originate in a study of blood T cell repertoires in COVID-19. As for the study in general: The origin of the acute and convalescent COVID-19 samples was the United States, Italy and Spain. T cells, B-cell-depleted T cells, or PBMCs supplied cDNA or gDNA.

CDR3 size: 13 residues. Deletions cut 3 bases from V and 5 bases from J, with 9 bases between. The V gene is TRBV12-3 or TRBV12-4, the J gene TRBJ2-3; a weak D match, TRBD2 (6 bases). The sequencing input was peripheral blood. This receptor was identified in a human donor in a cohort sampled during active COVID-19. DNA for the CDR3: TGTGCCAGCAGTTTCCAGGGAGGAGATACGCAGTATTTT. Its translation: CASSFQGGDTQYF.